The 11 T cell receptor beta chains given below trace back to one sample, sequenced in a study of T cells after posttransplantation cyclophosphamide. Treatment was busulfan-fludarabine conditioning, a marrow graft, and cyclophosphamide on days +3 and +4. Using immunoSEQ multiplex PCR, the repertoire was profiled, and TCRdb retains in-frame clones only, with some absent. This sample carries more than 2,000 clones, roughly 70% of them seen once, and the ten largest clones take around 30%. Sequenced material: PBMCs, taken 30 days after allogeneic stem cell transplant with posttransplant cyclophosphamide. The receptor source for this set is a female patient in her fifties who received an allogeneic stem cell transplant from a related donor, was CMV-positive, and had no GVHD. Part of the T cells may come from the graft donor.

The CDR3 nucleotides are TGTGCCAGCAGCGCTAACGGCGGGGAGCTGTTTTTT. Residues: CASSANGGELFF. This chain joins TRBV9 and TRBJ2-2; D uncertain. The CDR3 is 12 residues long. Trimming removed 3 bases at V and 7 bases at J, with 7 bases between. Germline assignment: CDR1 SGDLS and CDR2 YYNGEE.

The V and J genes are TRBV19 and TRBJ2-7, with 8 positions matching TRBD1. The CDR3 loop spans 14 amino acids. The V and J ends lost 5 bases and 6 bases, in that order; junction bases with no gene match: 9. The germline gives CDR1 LNHDA, CDR2 SQIVND (reference sequence). The CDR3 loop reads CASSGRQGAVEQYF. The CDR3 bases are TGTGCCAGTAGTGGGCGGCAGGGGGCGGTCGAGCAGTACTTC. The entire variable domain, with the rest obtained from reference TRBV19 and TRBJ2-7, is as follows: DGGITQSPKYLFRKEGQNVTLSCEQNLNHDAMYWYRQDPGQGLRLIYYSQIVNDFQKGDIAEGYSVSREKKESFPLTVTSAQKNPTAFYLCASSGRQGAVEQYFGPGTRLTVT.

The rearrangement joins TRBV2 to TRBJ2-7, with D maybe TRBD1 (6 bases). Trimming removed 8 bases at V and 3 bases at J, with 14 bases between. Germline V lookup: CDR1 SNHLY, CDR2 FYNNEI. The CDR3 extends over 13 amino acids. CDR3 DNA: TGTGCCAGCTCCTCTCGCAGGGGCTACGAGCAGTACTTC. Its translation: CASSSRRGYEQYF.

As for this clone: The junction departs from germline at one end; a sequencing error may be responsible. This sequence joins TRBV19 and TRBJ2-1, with TRBD1 matching over 7 bases. Per the germline V gene, CDR1 is LNHDA and CDR2 is SQIVND (reference sequence). The CDR3 is 21 amino acids. CDR3 nucleotide sequence: TGTGCCGGTAGTTCGCTAGACAGACTGCAGGGGGTGGGTTTGTCCTACAATGAGCAGTTCTTC. This encodes CAGSSLDRLQGVGLSYNEQFF.

The chain joins TRBV29-1 to TRBJ2-7, with TRBD1 as a possible D gene (6 bases). CDR1 is SQVTM, CDR2 ANQGSEA, per germline. V lost 4 bases and J 4 bases, leaving 8 bases between the germline ends. CDR3 length: 11 amino acids. The CDR3 here is CSVGDTYEQYF. In DNA, the CDR3 is TGCAGCGTTGGGGACACATACGAGCAGTACTTC.

This clone was observed a handful of times. This chain uses TRBV5-4 with TRBJ1-1; unclear D gene. V lost 1 base and J lost 3, with 7 bases in between. This CDR3 region has 13 residues. Germline V gives CDR1 SGHNT, CDR2 YYREEE (reference sequence). The CDR3 spells CASSLTDYTEAFF. The CDR3 DNA follows: TGTGCCAGCAGCTTGACTGATTACACTGAAGCTTTCTTT.

The rearrangement uses TRBV6-5 and TRBJ2-7; D gene ambiguous. V was clipped by 3 bases and J by 0 bases, with 9 bases between them. CDR3 length: 14 residues. Germline-derived CDR1 and CDR2 are MNHEY and SVGAGI. The CDR3 bases are TGTGCCAGCAGTTATGGCGCTAGCTCCTACGAGCAGTACTTC. Amino acids: CASSYGASSYEQYF.

The V gene is TRBV9, the J gene TRBJ1-2; the D gene is possibly TRBD1 (5 bases). V lost 3 bases, J lost 4 bases, and 16 bases lay in between. From germline, CDR1 is SGDLS and CDR2 YYNGEE. CDR3 length: 15 residues. The CDR3 sequence: CASSETLGHPYGYTF. The CDR3 DNA sequence: TGTGCCAGCAGCGAGACCTTGGGGCACCCCTATGGCTACACCTTC.

The CDR3 DNA sequence: TGCGCCAGCAGCTTGACGGGTATCACAGATACGCAGTATTTT. The encoded protein is CASSLTGITDTQYF. This chain joins TRBV5-1 and TRBJ2-3; D not certain. CDR1 SGHRS and CDR2 YFSETQ come from the germline V gene. Trimming removed 1 base at V and 2 bases at J, with 8 bases between. The CDR3 has 14 residues.

This chain uses TRBV9 with TRBJ2-3; D is uncertain. This CDR3 region has 14 residues. V was trimmed by 0 bases and J by 2 bases, leaving 7 bases between them. The germline V gene has CDR1 SGDLS and CDR2 YYNGEE. The CDR3 protein is CASSVGGYTDTQYF. In DNA form, the CDR3 reads TGTGCCAGCAGCGTAGGAGGCTACACAGATACGCAGTATTTT.

This chain uses TRBV6-6 with TRBJ2-7; D is perhaps TRBD1 (5 bases). This CDR3 comprises 15 residues. Looked up from germline, CDR1 is MNHNY and CDR2 is SVGAGI (reference sequence). Trimming stripped 1 base from V and 3 bases from J, with 13 bases between. The CDR3 reads CASSYLAGSSYEQYF. In nucleotides, the CDR3 is TGTGCCAGCAGTTACTTAGCAGGGTCCAGCTACGAGCAGTACTTC.